This is a list of T cell receptor beta chains from one sample in a study of blood T cell repertoires in COVID-19. Here immunoSEQ multiplex PCR was the method, and the copy in TCRdb shows in-frame clones only, minus some. This table has hundreds of thousands of clones, 80% to 85% appearing once. The sequencing input was PBMCs or T cells enriched from blood (not recorded which). All receptors derive from a middle-aged man who had been exposed to COVID-19. The CDR3 runs from the conserved cysteine through the conserved F or W. Fields, in order: clone size, V gene, J gene, CDR3 protein. Clone size is stated in some rows and not others, as once, few, many or a class when expanded.

size: -; V: TRBV5-1; J: TRBJ2-7; CDR3: CASSAGDRYEQYF
size: -; V: TRBV6-5; J: TRBJ1-5; CDR3: CASSPTNQPQHF
size: once; V: TRBV5-6; J: TRBJ2-5; CDR3: CASSRNGQDEETQYF
size: -; V: TRBV30; J: TRBJ1-1; CDR3: CAWSVRGLTEAFF
size: -; V: TRBV7-8; J: TRBJ1-1; CDR3: CASSLGNRGVNTEAFF
size: -; V: TRBV3-1/TRBV3-2; J: TRBJ2-7; CDR3: CASSHLPSGMYYEQYF
size: -; V: TRBV24-1; J: TRBJ2-2; CDR3: CATSGIGTGELFF
size: few; V: TRBV27; J: TRBJ2-7; CDR3: CASSFSSGSYEQYF
size: -; V: TRBV10-1; J: TRBJ1-1; CDR3: CASSESRGKNTEAFF
size: once; V: TRBV10-3; J: TRBJ1-5; CDR3: CAIRGGSENNQPQHF
size: -; V: TRBV7-9; J: TRBJ2-7; CDR3: CASSTGQGFQYF
size: -; V: TRBV7-9; J: TRBJ2-2; CDR3: CASPQGRELFF
size: -; V: TRBV18; J: TRBJ1-5; CDR3: CASSAGTGVGQPQHF
size: -; V: TRBV2; J: TRBJ2-3; CDR3: CASSDGAGVGTDTQYF
size: -; V: TRBV19; J: TRBJ1-3; CDR3: CASSENRGNTIYF
size: once; V: TRBV29-1; J: TRBJ2-5; CDR3: CSVGNRVIETQYF
size: few; V: TRBV7-8; J: TRBJ2-2; CDR3: CASPGSRGANTGELFF
size: -; V: TRBV19; J: TRBJ2-1; CDR3: CASSMASGGTYNEQFF
size: -; V: TRBV30; J: TRBJ2-7; CDR3: CAWHTGDSYEQYF
size: -; V: TRBV5-4; J: TRBJ2-1; CDR3: CASSFPLGSYNEQFF
size: -; V: TRBV6-5; J: TRBJ1-6; CDR3: CASSYAGTGSSPLHF
size: -; V: TRBV12-3/TRBV12-4; J: TRBJ2-7; CDR3: CASSPRGRYEQYF
size: -; V: TRBV6-5; J: TRBJ1-5; CDR3: CASSLSNSNQPQHF
size: -; V: TRBV5-5; J: TRBJ2-3; CDR3: CASRLQGTHTDTQYF
size: -; V: TRBV27; J: TRBJ2-2; CDR3: CASSPPYRAGGETGELFF
size: -; V: TRBV29-1; J: TRBJ2-7; CDR3: CSVEEREDLEQYF
size: -; V: TRBV19; J: TRBJ2-7; CDR3: CASSDRDSQYF
size: -; V: TRBV7-3; J: TRBJ2-5; CDR3: CASSSAGLETQYF
size: once; V: TRBV2; J: TRBJ1-5; CDR3: CASLRDRGNQPQHF
size: -; V: TRBV4-1; J: TRBJ2-7; CDR3: CASSQAAGGRSYEQYF
size: -; V: TRBV7-9; J: TRBJ2-3; CDR3: CASSLSRDYPSDTQYF
size: few; V: TRBV4-1; J: TRBJ2-1; CDR3: CASSQDRGINNEQFF
size: -; V: TRBV6-5; J: TRBJ2-7; CDR3: CASRPTGTTYEQYF
size: -; V: TRBV29-1; J: TRBJ1-2; CDR3: CSGGQGRGYTF
size: few; V: TRBV6-5; J: TRBJ2-7; CDR3: CASGGQSSYEQYF
size: -; V: TRBV6-5; J: TRBJ1-5; CDR3: CASRITGVDWQPQHF
size: -; V: TRBV11-2; J: TRBJ1-1; CDR3: CASSLDDVRGGFSEAFF
size: -; V: TRBV25-1; J: TRBJ2-7; CDR3: CASSVDRGAYEQYF
size: -; V: TRBV27; J: TRBJ2-1; CDR3: CASSFRRNNEQFF
size: few; V: TRBV6-5; J: TRBJ1-1; CDR3: CASSDTGGEAFF
size: once; V: TRBV4-1; J: TRBJ1-1; CDR3: CASSQEGTPFATEAFF
size: -; V: TRBV20-1; J: TRBJ1-1; CDR3: CSARGVRDTEAFF
size: -; V: TRBV27; J: TRBJ1-1; CDR3: CASSSQTLTGVNTEAFF
size: once; V: TRBV7-3; J: TRBJ2-7; CDR3: CASSLFAGIGDYEQYF
size: -; V: TRBV12-3/TRBV12-4; J: TRBJ1-1; CDR3: CASSLSRGTEAFF
size: once; V: TRBV25-1; J: TRBJ2-5; CDR3: CASSESYKPVETQYF
size: few; V: TRBV29-1; J: TRBJ2-2; CDR3: CSANGDTGELFF
size: few; V: TRBV6-5; J: TRBJ1-1; CDR3: CASSYSQLNTEAFF
size: once; V: TRBV5-1; J: TRBJ1-1; CDR3: CASSFRGLNTEAFF
size: -; V: TRBV4-1; J: TRBJ2-3; CDR3: CASSQEGLAGSASTDTQYF
size: -; V: TRBV5-5; J: TRBJ1-1; CDR3: CASGEANTEAFF
size: -; V: TRBV20-1; J: TRBJ2-7; CDR3: CSARTGIQQYF
size: -; V: TRBV7-8; J: TRBJ2-1; CDR3: CASSPSDMGNRRRDNEQFF
size: -; V: TRBV19; J: TRBJ2-7; CDR3: CASSTTSSGRAIPPYEQYF
size: -; V: TRBV19; J: TRBJ2-7; CDR3: CASAGTRSYEQYF
size: -; V: TRBV30; J: TRBJ2-3; CDR3: CAWSLGTSGATDTQYF
size: -; V: TRBV25-1; J: TRBJ2-7; CDR3: CASSEPTGHVGEQYF
size: -; V: TRBV10-1; J: TRBJ1-1; CDR3: CASSETPGQVRAEAFF
size: -; V: TRBV14; J: TRBJ2-7; CDR3: CASSQDGYYEQYF
size: -; V: TRBV5-1; J: TRBJ2-1; CDR3: CASSPNGLASNEQFF